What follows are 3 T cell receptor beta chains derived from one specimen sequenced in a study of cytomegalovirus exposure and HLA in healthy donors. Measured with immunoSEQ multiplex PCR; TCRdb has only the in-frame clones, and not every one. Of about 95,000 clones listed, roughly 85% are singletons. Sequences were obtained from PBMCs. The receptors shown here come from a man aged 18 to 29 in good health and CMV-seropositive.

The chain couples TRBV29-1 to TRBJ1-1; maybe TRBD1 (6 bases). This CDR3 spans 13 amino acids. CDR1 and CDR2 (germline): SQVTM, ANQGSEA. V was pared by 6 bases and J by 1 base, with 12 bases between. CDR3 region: CSVVTGKNTEAFF. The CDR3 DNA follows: TGCAGCGTCGTTACAGGGAAGAACACTGAAGCTTTCTTT.

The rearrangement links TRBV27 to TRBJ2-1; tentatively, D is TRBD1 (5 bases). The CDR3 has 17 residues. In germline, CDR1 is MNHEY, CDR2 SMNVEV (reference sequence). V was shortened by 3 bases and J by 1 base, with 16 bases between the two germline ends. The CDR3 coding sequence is TGTGCCAGCAGTTTTCAAGCAGGGCACCTATCCTACAATGAGCAGTTCTTC. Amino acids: CASSFQAGHLSYNEQFF.

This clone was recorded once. CDR3 DNA sequence: TGCGCCAGCAGCCAGCGAGAAGATACGCAGTATTTT. It is translated as CASSQREDTQYF. This chain uses TRBV4-1 with TRBJ2-3; the D is unclear. Trimming cost V 3 bases and J 5 bases, with 6 bases left between them. CDR3 length equals 12 residues. Germline-derived CDR1 and CDR2 are MGHRA and YSYEKL.